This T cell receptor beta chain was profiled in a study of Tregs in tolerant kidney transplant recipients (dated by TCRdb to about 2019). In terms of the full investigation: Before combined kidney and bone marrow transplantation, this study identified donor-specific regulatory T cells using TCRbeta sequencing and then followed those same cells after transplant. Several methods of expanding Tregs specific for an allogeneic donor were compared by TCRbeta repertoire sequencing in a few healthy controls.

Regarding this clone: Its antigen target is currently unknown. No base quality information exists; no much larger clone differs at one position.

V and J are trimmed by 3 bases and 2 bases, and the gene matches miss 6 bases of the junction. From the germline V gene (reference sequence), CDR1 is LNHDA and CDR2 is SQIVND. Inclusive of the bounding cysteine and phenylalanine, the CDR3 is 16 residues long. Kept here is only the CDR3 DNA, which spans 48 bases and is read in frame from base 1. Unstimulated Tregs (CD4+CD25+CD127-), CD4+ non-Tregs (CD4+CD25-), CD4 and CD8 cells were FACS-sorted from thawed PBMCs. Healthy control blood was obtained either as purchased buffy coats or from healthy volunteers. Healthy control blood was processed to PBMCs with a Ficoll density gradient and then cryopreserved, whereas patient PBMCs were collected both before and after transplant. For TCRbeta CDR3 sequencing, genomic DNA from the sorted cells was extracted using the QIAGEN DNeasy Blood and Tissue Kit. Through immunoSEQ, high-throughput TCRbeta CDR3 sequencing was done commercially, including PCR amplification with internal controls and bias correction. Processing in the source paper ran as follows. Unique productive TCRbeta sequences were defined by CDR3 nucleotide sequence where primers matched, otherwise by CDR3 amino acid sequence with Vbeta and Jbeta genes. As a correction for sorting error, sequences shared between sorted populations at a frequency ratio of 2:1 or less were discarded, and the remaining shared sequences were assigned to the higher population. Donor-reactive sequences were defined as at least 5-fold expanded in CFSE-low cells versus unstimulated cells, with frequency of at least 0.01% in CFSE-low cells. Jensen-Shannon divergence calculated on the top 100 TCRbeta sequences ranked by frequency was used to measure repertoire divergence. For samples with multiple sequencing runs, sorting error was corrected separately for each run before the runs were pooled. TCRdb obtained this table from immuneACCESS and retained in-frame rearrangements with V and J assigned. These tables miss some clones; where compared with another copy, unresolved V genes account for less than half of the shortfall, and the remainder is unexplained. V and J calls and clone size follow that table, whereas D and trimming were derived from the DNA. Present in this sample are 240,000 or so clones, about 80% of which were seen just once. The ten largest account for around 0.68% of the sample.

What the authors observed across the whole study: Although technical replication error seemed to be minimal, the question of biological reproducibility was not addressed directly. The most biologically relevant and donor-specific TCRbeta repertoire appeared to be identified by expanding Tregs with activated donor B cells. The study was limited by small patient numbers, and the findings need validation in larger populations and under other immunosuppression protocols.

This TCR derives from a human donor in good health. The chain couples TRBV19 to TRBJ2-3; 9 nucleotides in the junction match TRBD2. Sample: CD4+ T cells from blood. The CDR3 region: CASSISSGVPTDTQYF. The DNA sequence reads TGTGCCAGTAGTATTTCTAGCGGGGTTCCCACAGATACGCAGTATTTT.